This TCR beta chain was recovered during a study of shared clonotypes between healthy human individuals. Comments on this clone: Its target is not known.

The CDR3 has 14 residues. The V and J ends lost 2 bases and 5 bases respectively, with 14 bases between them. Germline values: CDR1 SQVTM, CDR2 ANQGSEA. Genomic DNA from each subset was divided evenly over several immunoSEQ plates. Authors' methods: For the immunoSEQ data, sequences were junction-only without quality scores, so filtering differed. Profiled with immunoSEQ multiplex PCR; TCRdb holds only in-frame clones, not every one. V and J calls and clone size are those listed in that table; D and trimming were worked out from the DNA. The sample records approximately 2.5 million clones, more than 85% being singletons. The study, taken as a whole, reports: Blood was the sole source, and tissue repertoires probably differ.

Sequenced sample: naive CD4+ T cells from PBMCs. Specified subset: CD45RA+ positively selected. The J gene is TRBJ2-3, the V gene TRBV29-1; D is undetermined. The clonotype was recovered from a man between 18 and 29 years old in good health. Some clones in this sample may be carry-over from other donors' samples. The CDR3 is CSVEILRGEDTQYF. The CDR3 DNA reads TGCAGCGTTGAAATTCTACGAGGCGAAGATACGCAGTATTTT.